The rows below give T cell receptor beta chains drawn from one sample of a study of cytomegalovirus exposure and HLA in healthy donors. Only in-frame clones appear in the TCRdb table, and some are missing; sequencing was by immunoSEQ multiplex PCR. The sample holds 90,000 to 150,000 clones, about 75% seen once. The source material was PBMCs. The receptors derive from a woman in her thirties or forties in good health and CMV-seropositive. The CDR3 runs from the conserved cysteine through the conserved F or W. Fields, in order: D gene, V gene, clone size, J gene, CDR3 DNA, CDR3 protein. A D gene is named only where the DNA matches it firmly. Clone sizes are given selectively: once, few, many, or a class where the clone is expanded.

D gene: -; V gene: TRBV6-5; clone size: -; J gene: TRBJ1-4; CDR3 DNA: TGTGCCAGCAGCAGACAGGCAACTAATGAAAAACTGTTTTTT; CDR3 protein: CASSRQATNEKLFF
D gene: -; V gene: TRBV18; clone size: -; J gene: TRBJ2-7; CDR3 DNA: TGTGCCAGCTCACCACAATCGACGGGGAGCGACGAGCAGTACTTC; CDR3 protein: CASSPQSTGSDEQYF
D gene: -; V gene: TRBV10-3; clone size: few; J gene: TRBJ2-3; CDR3 DNA: TGTGCCTCTCAGGGTTCAGATACGCAGTATTTT; CDR3 protein: CASQGSDTQYF
D gene: TRBD1; V gene: TRBV7-9; clone size: -; J gene: TRBJ2-7; CDR3 DNA: TGTGCCAGCAGCTTGGGGACAGACGACGAGCAGTACTTC; CDR3 protein: CASSLGTDDEQYF
D gene: -; V gene: TRBV7-9; clone size: -; J gene: TRBJ1-4; CDR3 DNA: TGTGCCAGCAGCCAAAGGACAGTTGATAATGAAAAACTGTTTTTT; CDR3 protein: CASSQRTVDNEKLFF
D gene: -; V gene: TRBV7-2; clone size: -; J gene: TRBJ1-4; CDR3 DNA: TGTGCCAGCAGCAGAGAACGGGGAACACTGTTTTTT; CDR3 protein: CASSRERGTLFF
D gene: -; V gene: TRBV9; clone size: once; J gene: TRBJ1-2; CDR3 DNA: TGTGCCAGCAGCGTAGCTATTAGGGAGCAGCCTAACTATGGCTACACCTTC; CDR3 protein: CASSVAIREQPNYGYTF
D gene: TRBD1; V gene: TRBV5-6; clone size: few; J gene: TRBJ1-1; CDR3 DNA: TGTGCCAGCAGAAAACAGGGGGCGGGAGCTTTCTTT; CDR3 protein: CASRKQGAGAFF
D gene: TRBD2; V gene: TRBV4-1; clone size: once; J gene: TRBJ2-7; CDR3 DNA: TGCGCCAGCAGCGAAGGAGGCGGGACTACGAGAAGACAGTACTTC; CDR3 protein: CASSEGGGTTRRQYF
D gene: TRBD1; V gene: TRBV18; clone size: -; J gene: TRBJ1-6; CDR3 DNA: TGTGCCAGCTCCACGGGACAGAATTCACCCCTCCACTTT; CDR3 protein: CASSTGQNSPLHF
D gene: -; V gene: TRBV5-1; clone size: few; J gene: TRBJ2-3; CDR3 DNA: TGCGCCAGCAGTACATCCGGGAGAGTCACAGATACGCAGTATTTT; CDR3 protein: CASSTSGRVTDTQYF
D gene: -; V gene: TRBV7-9; clone size: -; J gene: TRBJ1-2; CDR3 DNA: TGTGCCAGCAGTCGCTATGGCTACACCTTC; CDR3 protein: CASSRYGYTF
D gene: -; V gene: TRBV5-5; clone size: few; J gene: TRBJ1-1; CDR3 DNA: TGTGCCAGCAGCCAGGCGAACACTGAAGCTTTCTTT; CDR3 protein: CASSQANTEAFF
D gene: -; V gene: TRBV7-2; clone size: -; J gene: TRBJ1-5; CDR3 DNA: TGTGCCAGCTCAGAACAGGGAGCCAATCAGCCCCAGCATTTT; CDR3 protein: CASSEQGANQPQHF
D gene: TRBD1; V gene: TRBV6-4; clone size: once; J gene: TRBJ1-5; CDR3 DNA: TGTGCCAGGATGGGTGACAGGGACTATCAGCCCCAGCATTTT; CDR3 protein: CARMGDRDYQPQHF
D gene: TRBD1; V gene: TRBV6-1; clone size: -; J gene: TRBJ1-2; CDR3 DNA: TGTGCCAGCAGTGAGTGGCAGGGGGCTAACTATGGCTACACCTTC; CDR3 protein: CASSEWQGANYGYTF
D gene: -; V gene: TRBV5-1; clone size: few; J gene: TRBJ2-2; CDR3 DNA: TGCGCCAGCAGCTTGGGGAGAGCGGGCCCCGGGGAGCTGTTTTTT; CDR3 protein: CASSLGRAGPGELFF
D gene: TRBD1; V gene: TRBV19; clone size: -; J gene: TRBJ1-1; CDR3 DNA: TGTGCCAGTAGTATCAGACAGGGGAGTCCTGAAGCTTTCTTT; CDR3 protein: CASSIRQGSPEAFF
D gene: TRBD1; V gene: TRBV5-1; clone size: -; J gene: TRBJ1-2; CDR3 DNA: TGCGCCAGCAGCGCGGGCCCGACAGGGATCTATGGCTACACCTTC; CDR3 protein: CASSAGPTGIYGYTF
D gene: TRBD1; V gene: TRBV6-1; clone size: -; J gene: TRBJ2-1; CDR3 DNA: TGTGCCAGCAGTGAGGAGGACAGGGCCTACAATGAGCAGTTCTTC; CDR3 protein: CASSEEDRAYNEQFF
D gene: -; V gene: TRBV18; clone size: -; J gene: TRBJ1-5; CDR3 DNA: TGTGCCAGCTCACTCACAGGGACGGGAAGCAATCAGCCCCAGCATTTT; CDR3 protein: CASSLTGTGSNQPQHF
D gene: TRBD1; V gene: TRBV7-2; clone size: -; J gene: TRBJ1-1; CDR3 DNA: TGTGCCAGCAGCTCCCCGACAGGGAACCTGAACACTGAAGCTTTCTTT; CDR3 protein: CASSSPTGNLNTEAFF
D gene: -; V gene: TRBV2; clone size: few; J gene: TRBJ2-5; CDR3 DNA: TGTGCCAGCAGCGCGTACGAGACCCAGTACTTC; CDR3 protein: CASSAYETQYF
D gene: TRBD1; V gene: TRBV28; clone size: -; J gene: TRBJ1-2; CDR3 DNA: TGTGCCAGCAGTTTGACAGGGGTACATGGCTACACCTTC; CDR3 protein: CASSLTGVHGYTF
D gene: TRBD2; V gene: TRBV2; clone size: -; J gene: TRBJ2-7; CDR3 DNA: TGTGCCAGCGTAGCGGGGGGCTCCTACGAGCAGTACTTC; CDR3 protein: CASVAGGSYEQYF
D gene: -; V gene: TRBV18; clone size: -; J gene: TRBJ1-1; CDR3 DNA: TGTGCAAGTCGAGGTGCGAACACTGAAGCTTTCTTT; CDR3 protein: CASRGANTEAFF
D gene: -; V gene: TRBV5-1; clone size: -; J gene: TRBJ2-1; CDR3 DNA: TGCGCCAGCAGCTTGGCCTGGGCGAATGAGCAGTTCTTC; CDR3 protein: CASSLAWANEQFF
D gene: -; V gene: TRBV2; clone size: many; J gene: TRBJ1-6; CDR3 DNA: TGTGCCAGCAGATATGGCAGGGGTCATTCACCCCTCCACTTT; CDR3 protein: CASRYGRGHSPLHF
D gene: TRBD2; V gene: TRBV5-1; clone size: -; J gene: TRBJ2-3; CDR3 DNA: TGCGCCAGCTCCCAGGGTAGCGGGGGGAAGAGCACAGATACGCAGTATTTT; CDR3 protein: CASSQGSGGKSTDTQYF
D gene: -; V gene: TRBV5-4; clone size: -; J gene: TRBJ1-1; CDR3 DNA: TGTGCCAGCAGCTTGGAACAGGGAAGGAACACTGAAGCTTTCTTT; CDR3 protein: CASSLEQGRNTEAFF
D gene: -; V gene: TRBV11-2; clone size: once; J gene: TRBJ1-2; CDR3 DNA: TGTGCCAGCAGACCGGCGGGGCGCAGGAACTATGGCTACACCTTC; CDR3 protein: CASRPAGRRNYGYTF
D gene: -; V gene: TRBV7-8; clone size: -; J gene: TRBJ1-1; CDR3 DNA: TGTGCCAGCAGCGAAAACTTTATGCGGATTCTTGGCGCTGAAGCTTTCTTT; CDR3 protein: CASSENFMRILGAEAFF
D gene: -; V gene: TRBV4-2; clone size: few; J gene: TRBJ2-2; CDR3 DNA: TGTGCCAGCAGCCAAGGGAGTTTCTCCGGGGAGCTGTTTTTT; CDR3 protein: CASSQGSFSGELFF
D gene: -; V gene: TRBV6-5; clone size: -; J gene: TRBJ1-6; CDR3 DNA: TGTGCCAGCAGGCCCTCGGGGACATATAATTCACCCCTCCACTTT; CDR3 protein: CASRPSGTYNSPLHF
D gene: -; V gene: TRBV19; clone size: -; J gene: TRBJ1-5; CDR3 DNA: TGTGCCACCAGAGTGAGGGAGAATCAGCCCCAGCATTTT; CDR3 protein: CATRVRENQPQHF
D gene: -; V gene: TRBV18; clone size: -; J gene: TRBJ2-5; CDR3 DNA: TGTGCCAGCTCACCGTCGGATGGAGAGCAGTACTTC; CDR3 protein: CASSPSDGEQYF
D gene: TRBD1; V gene: TRBV7-7; clone size: -; J gene: TRBJ2-2; CDR3 DNA: TGTGCTAGCAGCCTGGACAGGGCTAACACCGGGGAGCTGTTTTTT; CDR3 protein: CASSLDRANTGELFF
D gene: -; V gene: TRBV13; clone size: -; J gene: TRBJ2-7; CDR3 DNA: TGTGCCAGCAGCTCCCCAGGCGAGCAGTACTTC; CDR3 protein: CASSSPGEQYF
D gene: -; V gene: TRBV21-1; clone size: once; J gene: TRBJ1-2; CDR3 DNA: TGTGCCAGCAGCAACGGAGATCATAAGGGAGGGTTGGACTATGGCTACACCTTC; CDR3 protein: CASSNGDHKGGLDYGYTF
D gene: -; V gene: TRBV5-4; clone size: -; J gene: TRBJ1-6; CDR3 DNA: TGTGCCAGCAGTCCGGGACATTTCTATAATTCACCCCTCCACTTT; CDR3 protein: CASSPGHFYNSPLHF